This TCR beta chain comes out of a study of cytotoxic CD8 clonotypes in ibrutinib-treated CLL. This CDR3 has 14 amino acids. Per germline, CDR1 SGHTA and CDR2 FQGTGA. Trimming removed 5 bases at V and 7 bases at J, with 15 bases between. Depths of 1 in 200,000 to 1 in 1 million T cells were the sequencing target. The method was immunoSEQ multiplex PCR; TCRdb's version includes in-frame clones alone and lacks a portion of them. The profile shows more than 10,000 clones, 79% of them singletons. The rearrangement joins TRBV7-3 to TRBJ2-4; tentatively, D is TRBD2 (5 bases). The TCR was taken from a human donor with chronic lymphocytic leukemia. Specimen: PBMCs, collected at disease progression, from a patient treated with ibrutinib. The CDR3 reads CASSPGEGRNIQYF. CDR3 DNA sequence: TGTGCCAGCAGCCCCGGTGAGGGTAGGAACATTCAGTACTTC. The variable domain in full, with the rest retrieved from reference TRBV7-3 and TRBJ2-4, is GAGVSQTPSNKVTEKGKYVELRCDPISGHTALYWYRQSLGQGPEFLIYFQGTGAADDSGLPNDRFFAVRPEGSVSTLKIQRTERGDSAVYLCASSPGEGRNIQYFGAGTRLSVL.